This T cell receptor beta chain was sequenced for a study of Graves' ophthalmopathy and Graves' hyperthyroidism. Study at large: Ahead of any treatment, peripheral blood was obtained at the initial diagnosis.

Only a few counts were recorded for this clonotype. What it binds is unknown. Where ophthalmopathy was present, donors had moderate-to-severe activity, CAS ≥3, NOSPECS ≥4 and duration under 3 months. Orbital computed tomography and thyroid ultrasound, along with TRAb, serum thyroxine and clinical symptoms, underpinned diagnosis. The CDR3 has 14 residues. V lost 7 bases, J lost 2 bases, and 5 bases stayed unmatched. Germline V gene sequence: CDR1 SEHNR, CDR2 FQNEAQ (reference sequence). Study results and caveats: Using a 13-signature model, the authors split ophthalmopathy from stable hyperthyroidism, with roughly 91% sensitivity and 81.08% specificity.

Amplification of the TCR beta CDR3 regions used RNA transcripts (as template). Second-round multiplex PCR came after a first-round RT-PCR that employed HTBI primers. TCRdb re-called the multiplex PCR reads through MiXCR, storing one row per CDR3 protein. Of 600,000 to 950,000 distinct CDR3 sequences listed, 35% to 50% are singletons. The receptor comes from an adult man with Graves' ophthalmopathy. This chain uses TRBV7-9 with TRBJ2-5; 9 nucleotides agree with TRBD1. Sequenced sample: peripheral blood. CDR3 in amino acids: CASNFGQGQETQYF. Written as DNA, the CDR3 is TGTGCCAGCAACTTCGGACAGGGGCAAGAGACCCAGTACTTC.